The T cell receptor beta chain described here comes from a study of T cell responses to AZD1222 COVID-19 vaccine. Profiled with immunoSEQ multiplex PCR; TCRdb holds only in-frame clones, not every one. This sample carries around 95,000 clones, more than 75% of them seen once, and the ten largest clones take 4% to 5%. Sample: peripheral blood, taken on day 0 of MenACWY control vaccination. This sequence was found in an adult in good health.

The CDR3 protein is CASSQGAVANEKLFF. The CDR3 region has the DNA TGCGCCAGCAGCCAAGGGGCGGTAGCTAATGAAAAACTGTTTTTT. The gene calls are TRBV4-1 and TRBJ1-4, with D unclear. V lost 1 base to trimming and J lost 3 bases, with 9 bases between them. CDR1 and CDR2 from the germline V gene are MGHRA and YSYEKL. This CDR3 has 15 residues.